This TCR beta chain was identified in a study of T cell repertoires in ileal Crohn's disease (dated by TCRdb to the late 2010s). About the full investigation: The median duration of disease was roughly 8.2 years, and at the time of surgery 35% to 45% of patients were active smokers. Endoscopic postoperative recurrence was defined by a Rutgeerts score above i0. Surgery was performed for a complication in all patients, with stricturing disease in roughly 61% and penetrating disease in around 40%. The study sequenced some 170 mucosal samples from 57 patients, taken at several locations on the surgical specimen and at postoperative endoscopy. Postoperative therapy was given to about half of the patients, with thiopurines administered to about a dozen patients and anti-TNF agents administered to 15 to 20 patients. The TCR repertoire was analysed in some 53 patients with Crohn's disease drawn from a prospective multicentre cohort. The study ran alongside a multicentre cohort designed to identify predictors of early endoscopic recurrence after ileocolonic resection. What the research found in general, with its limitations: A significantly higher proportion of clonal expansions was observed in active smokers at surgery than in non-smokers (about 25% vs 18%, p=0.02). Higher percentages of high-frequency clones at the time of surgery were linked to endoscopic recurrence, and every patient with clonality above 26.8% (18/57) had recurrence. Only a subgroup of patients, of unstated size, had mucosal CD4 and CD8 T cells sorted and sequenced. More high-frequency clones were carried by sorted CD8 T cells than by CD4 T cells, suggesting that mucosal expansions were mainly CD8.

Eligible patients were adults with ileal or ileocolonic Crohn's disease who had an indication for ileocolonic resection. Whole ileal mucosal biopsies were stored frozen at -80°C before DNA extraction. Genomic DNA was extracted from frozen whole biopsies using a TRizol-based method and was quantified with a NanoDrop 2000 spectrophotometer. A word on this clone: Its antigen is currently not known. Base-call qualities are not available, and no considerably larger clone is one nucleotide away.

V is trimmed back by 4 bases and J by 5 bases, and the junction contains 10 bases that no gene match accounts for. CDR1 and CDR2, per the germline V gene, are SGDLS and YYNGEE. The CDR3 sequence holds 17 residues, the cysteine and phenylalanine included. Of all the DNA, just the CDR3 is kept, 51 bases in frame from base 1. Five hundred nanograms of biopsy DNA per sample were submitted for commercial TCRB immunosequencing. A two-step, amplification bias-controlled multiplex PCR was used by Adaptive Biotechnology to amplify CDR3 regions from genomic DNA. Primers covering every V and J gene segment were used in the first PCR, while barcodes and Illumina adapters were added in the second PCR. CDR3 libraries were sequenced on an Illumina instrument. The authors' pipeline ran thus. Analysis combined the vendor-provided pipelines with custom analysis of raw data in R/Bioconductor under R version 3.3.0. Clonality, which ranges from 0 to 1, was calculated as the inverse of the normalised Shannon entropy across all productive clones. High-frequency clones were defined as the share of the repertoire occupied by the top 100 clones, with only clones passing a 95% confidence test being retained. The Simpson index measured repertoire diversity, and the Morisita-Horn index measured overlap between samples. What TCRdb holds here is the immuneACCESS table cut down to in-frame rearrangements. Part of the clones is not present; checked against another copy, under half of the missing clones reflect an unresolved V gene, and the others are unexplained. V, J and clone size reflect that table, while D and trimming were determined from the DNA. For this sample the table gives approximately 4,000 clones, of which about 79% were detected only once. The biggest ten clones account for roughly 7% of the sample.

Material for sequencing was ileal tissue. The origin of this receptor is an adult with Crohn's disease. The chain is assembled from TRBV9 and TRBJ2-1, and TRBD2 matches 12 of the central bases. The nucleotide sequence is given as TGTGCCAGCAGCCCCACGCAGACTAGCGGGGGTAACAATGAGCAGTTCTTC. It specifies CASSPTQTSGGNNEQFF.